The 13 T cell receptor beta chains below all came from one sample that was sequenced in a study of T cells after somatic rescue of genetic block. TCRdb keeps only in-frame clones here, not all; method: immunoSEQ multiplex PCR. The sample holds about 72,000 clones, approximately 90% seen once. Material: peripheral blood mononuclear cells (PBMCs). The receptors were gathered from a young man.

The chain couples TRBV6-1 to TRBJ1-1; 7 nucleotides line up with TRBD1. V dropped 5 bases and J dropped 7; count of bases not matched to a gene: 7. The CDR3 contains 13 residues. Germline values: CDR1 MNHNS, CDR2 SASEGT. The CDR3 reads CASSHQTGNEAFF. CDR3 bases: TGTGCCAGCAGTCACCAGACAGGGAATGAAGCTTTCTTT.

The CDR3 sequence is CASSRDRAGENTIYF. The CDR3 bases are TGTGCCAGCTCCCGGGACAGGGCGGGCGAAAACACCATATATTTT. The V and J genes are TRBV18 and TRBJ1-3; 9 nucleotides align to TRBD1. The trim removed 6 bases at V and 6 bases at J, leaving 9 bases unmatched. Germline V gives CDR1 KGHSH, CDR2 LQKENI. This CDR3 is built from 15 residues.

The J gene is TRBJ2-2, the V gene TRBV18; D is perhaps TRBD1 (6 bases). This CDR3 region has 17 residues. CDR1 is KGHSH, CDR2 LQKENI, per germline. V dropped 0 bases and J dropped 2 bases, with 13 bases sitting between them. As DNA, the CDR3 is TGTGCCAGCTCACCACCGAGCAGGGGCGGTAACACCGGGGAGCTGTTTTTT. It specifies CASSPPSRGGNTGELFF.

This chain uses TRBV5-4 with TRBJ2-7, with D tentatively TRBD1 (6 bases). Germline V lookup: CDR1 SGHNT, CDR2 YYREEE (reference sequence). The germline V and J ends were trimmed by 4 bases and 0 bases, with 14 bases remaining between them. The CDR3 totals 15 residues. The CDR3 DNA follows: TGTGCCAGCAGCCCGTCACAGGGATTCTCCTACGAGCAGTACTTC. Encoded protein: CASSPSQGFSYEQYF.

The chain is built from TRBV5-1 and TRBJ1-1; D gene uncertain. Germline values: CDR1 SGHRS, CDR2 YFSETQ. The CDR3 extends over 13 amino acids. V gave up 2 bases and J gave up 8 bases, with 13 bases separating them. CDR3 sequence: CASSFTDGFEAFF. The CDR3 nucleotides are TGCGCCAGCAGCTTTACGGACGGCTTCGAAGCTTTCTTT.

The gene calls are TRBV30 and TRBJ2-5, with 7 bases identical to TRBD2. From germline, CDR1 is GTSNPN and CDR2 SVGIG (reference sequence). The CDR3 is 13 residues long. V shed 1 base, J shed 2 bases, and the junction held 1 base outside the gene matches. The DNA for the CDR3 is TGTGCCTGGAGTGCGGGACTACAAGAGACCCAGTACTTC. It translates to CAWSAGLQETQYF.

This rearrangement joins TRBV30 to TRBJ2-7; TRBD2 matches 9 bases. Trimming at V came to 3 bases and at J to 11 bases, leaving 5 bases not matched to a gene. Germline V gene lookup returns CDR1 GTSNPN and CDR2 SVGIG (reference sequence). The CDR3 consists of 11 residues. This CDR3 reads CAWRGGGAKYF. CDR3 DNA sequence: TGTGCCTGGAGAGGCGGGGGGGCTAAGTACTTC.

The genes are TRBV7-9 and TRBJ2-1; TRBD2 aligns across 12 bases. The CDR3 length is 16 residues. The V and J ends lost 2 bases and 7 bases, in that order; junction bases with no gene match: 6. Germline V lookup: CDR1 SEHNR, CDR2 FQNEAQ (reference sequence). CDR3 bases: TGTGCCAGCAGCTTACCGCTAGCGGGGGGGATAAATGAGCAGTTCTTC. This gives the protein CASSLPLAGGINEQFF.

The chain recombines TRBV6-4 with TRBJ2-3, with D tentatively TRBD1 (6 bases). With 4 bases removed from V and 4 bases from J, the gap between germline ends came to 12 bases. The CDR3 totals 14 residues. Looked up from germline, CDR1 is MRHNA and CDR2 is SNTAGT. This CDR3 is CASSVTGTSDTQYF. The CDR3 nucleotides are TGTGCCAGCAGTGTCACAGGGACGTCAGATACGCAGTATTTT.

This clone was counted a few times. The chain couples TRBV9 to TRBJ2-5; 7 positions match TRBD2. The trim removed 4 bases at V and 5 bases at J, leaving 11 bases unmatched. The length of the CDR3 is 15 residues. Germline lookup yields CDR1 SGDLS and CDR2 YYNGEE. CDR3 protein: CASSPRGGGMETQYF. DNA of the CDR3: TGTGCCAGCAGCCCTCGGGGCGGGGGTATGGAGACCCAGTACTTC.

This clone has more than one count but fewer than ten. This chain joins TRBV10-1 and TRBJ2-5; perhaps TRBD2 as D (6 bases). Germline V lookup: CDR1 WNHNN, CDR2 SYGVQD (reference sequence). V gave up 6 bases and J gave up 7 bases, with 18 bases separating them. This CDR3 has 14 amino acids. CDR3 protein: CASSRDSSEGTQYF. DNA of the CDR3: TGCGCCAGCAGCAGGGACTCATCAGAGGGGACCCAGTACTTC.

V is TRBV7-8 and J is TRBJ2-7, with D unclear. This CDR3 region has 14 residues. Germline V gene lookup returns CDR1 SGHVS and CDR2 FQNEAQ. Trimming stripped 4 bases from V and 3 bases from J, with 13 bases between. The CDR3 nucleotides are TGTGCCAGCAGCTCAGATAGGCCCCTCTACGAGCAGTACTTC. This gives the protein CASSSDRPLYEQYF.

V and J are TRBV5-6 and TRBJ2-3; D perhaps matches TRBD1 (6 bases). The CDR3 totals 16 residues. Germline assignment: CDR1 SGHDT and CDR2 YYEEEE. V gave up 3 bases and J gave up 2 bases, with 16 bases separating them. The CDR3 nucleotides read TGTGCCAGCAGCTCCAGGGGTGGCAGAATCACAGATACGCAGTATTTT. This codes for CASSSRGGRITDTQYF.